The 9 T cell receptor beta chains listed next were all sequenced from one sample in a study of Graves' ophthalmopathy and Graves' hyperthyroidism. From RNA, the CDR3 regions of TCR beta chains were amplified and sequenced. Investigators did first-round RT-PCR with HTBI primers, then second-round multiplex PCR. TCRdb re-analysed the multiplex PCR reads in MiXCR, keeping a single row per CDR3 protein. Among 220,000 or so distinct CDR3 sequences listed, 20% to 25% were seen once. Sequenced: peripheral blood. All receptors derive from a woman in her fifties or sixties with Graves' ophthalmopathy.

This clonotype was picked up many times. V is TRBV11-1 and J is TRBJ2-1; tentatively, D is TRBD2 (5 bases). This CDR3 has 16 amino acids. Per germline, CDR1 SGHAT and CDR2 FQDESV (reference sequence). V dropped 1 base and J dropped 0 bases, with 10 bases sitting between them. This chain's CDR3 is CASSLESAASYNEQFF. The CDR3 DNA reads as TGTGCCAGCAGCTTAGAGTCAGCGGCCTCCTACAATGAGCAGTTCTTC.

This chain joins TRBV12-3 or TRBV12-4 and TRBJ1-3; 7 bases fit TRBD1. The CDR3 is 16 amino acids. J gave up 3 bases and V 6 bases, and 11 bases lay outside the gene matches. The CDR3 here is CASRLTGTTSGNTIYF. DNA of the CDR3: TGTGCCAGCAGACTGACAGGGACGACCAGTGGAAACACCATATATTTT.

With respect to this clonotype: Sequence at one end of the junction differs from germline and may be a read error. This sequence joins TRBV28 and TRBJ2-6; 8 nucleotides line up with TRBD1. CDR3 size: 19 residues. CDR1 and CDR2 (germline): MDHEN, SYDVKM. CDR3 sequence (DNA): TGTGCCAGCAGTAAGTCTAGGGGCAGGGGGCTCGCTGGGGCCAGCGTCCTGACTTTC. It encodes CASSKSRGRGLAGASVLTF.

The CDR3 spells CSVEGDYYEQYF. CDR3 in DNA: TGCAGCGTTGAAGGGGATTACTACGAGCAGTACTTC. The rearrangement uses TRBV29-1 and TRBJ2-7; D remains ambiguous. The CDR3 consists of 12 residues. The V end was cut by 1 base, the J end by 3 bases, with 7 bases between. Germline CDR1 reads SQVTM; CDR2 reads ANQGSEA.

Many counts were recorded for this clonotype. This rearrangement joins TRBV6-6 to TRBJ2-7, with D perhaps matching TRBD1 or TRBD2 (5 bases each). Trimming pared 7 bases from V and 2 bases from J, leaving 24 bases between. Germline V gene sequence: CDR1 MNHNY, CDR2 SVGAGI (reference sequence). CDR3 length equals 17 residues. CDR3 amino acids: CASTTGRVSPSPYEQYF. In DNA, the CDR3 is TGTGCCAGCACCACAGGACGGGTTTCGCCTAGCCCCTACGAGCAGTACTTC.

This clonotype was counted ten times or more. This sequence joins TRBV24-1 and TRBJ2-7, with 8 bases lining up with TRBD1. The CDR3 is 13 amino acids. CDR1 and CDR2 from the germline V gene are KGHDR and SFDVKD. V shed 4 bases and J 6 bases; nucleotides not matched to a gene: 4. CDR3 loop: CATSDGQGLEQYF. The CDR3 DNA follows: TGTGCCACCAGTGACGGACAGGGACTCGAGCAGTACTTC.

Ten or more counts support this clonotype. CDR3 region: CASRTSASYEQYF. The CDR3 nucleotides read TGTGCCAGCAGGACTAGCGCCTCCTACGAGCAGTACTTC. This chain joins TRBV12-3 or TRBV12-4 and TRBJ2-7; 8 nucleotides agree with TRBD2. J was trimmed by 0 bases and V by 6 bases; bases with no gene match: 1. CDR3 length equals 13 residues.

Ten or more counts support this clonotype. The chain combines TRBV5-1 with TRBJ1-2, with 7 bases lining up with TRBD1. CDR3 length: 16 amino acids. Germline CDR1 reads SGHRS; CDR2 reads YFSETQ. Trimming at V came to 5 bases and at J to 8 bases, leaving 18 bases not matched to a gene. The CDR3: CASRMTQGLGEQGYTF. In DNA, the CDR3 is TGCGCCAGCAGAATGACACAGGGGCTCGGAGAACAGGGCTACACCTTC.

This clonotype appeared many times. The rearrangement joins TRBV6-5 to TRBJ2-2; 10 bases agree with TRBD2. CDR1 is MNHEY and CDR2 is SVGAGI in the germline V gene. J was trimmed by 5 bases and V by 4 bases; bases with no gene match: 7. The CDR3 has 16 residues. CDR3 sequence reads: CASSSASGGGTGELFF. CDR3 nucleotide sequence: TGTGCCAGCAGTTCTGCTAGCGGGGGAGGGACCGGGGAGCTGTTTTTT.